This T cell receptor beta chain is from a study of T cell repertoires in ileal Crohn's disease (dated by TCRdb to between 2019 and 2020). General notes on the study: The median duration of disease was roughly 8.2 years, and at the time of surgery approximately 34% of patients were active smokers. Every patient underwent surgery because of a complication, which was stricturing disease in roughly 60% of cases and penetrating disease in 39%. Roughly half of the patients were given postoperative therapy, with about 17 on anti-TNF agents and 11 to 12 on thiopurines. The TCR repertoire was analysed in approximately 61 patients with Crohn's disease drawn from a prospective multicentre cohort. The study was conducted in parallel with a multicentre cohort that was designed to identify predictors of early endoscopic recurrence following ileocolonic resection. A Rutgeerts score higher than i0 was the definition used for endoscopic postoperative recurrence. A total of around 150 mucosal samples from around 57 patients were sequenced, collected from several sites on the surgical specimen as well as at postoperative endoscopy.

The CDR3, from cysteine to phenylalanine, totals 16 residues. Only the CDR3 DNA is retained, 48 bases long and in frame from the first base. CDR1 and CDR2 (LNHDA, SQIVND) derive from the germline V gene (reference sequence). V lost 9 bases and J lost 0 bases; the stretch between them is 18 bases long. For commercial TCRB immunosequencing, about 500 nanograms of biopsy DNA were submitted for each sample. Adaptive Biotechnology amplified the CDR3 regions from genomic DNA with a two-step multiplex PCR designed to control amplification bias. The first PCR used primers for every V and J gene segment; the second PCR added barcodes and Illumina adapters. An Illumina instrument was used to sequence the CDR3 libraries. On the authors' methods: The analysis drew on both the pipelines supplied by the vendor and custom analysis of the raw data in R/Bioconductor running R version 3.3.0. Clonality, ranging from 0 to 1, was calculated as the inverse of the normalised Shannon entropy of all productive clones. High-frequency clones were defined as the share of the repertoire taken up by the top 100 clones, keeping only clones that passed a 95% confidence test. The Simpson index measured repertoire diversity, and the Morisita-Horn index measured overlap between samples. The immuneACCESS repertoire file appears here via TCRdb, limited to in-frame rearrangements. These files lack a portion of the clones; in checked studies, under half of the deficit traces to unresolved V genes, and the cause of the others is not known. That table supplies the V and J calls and clone size; D and trimming were determined from the DNA. The sample yields around 2,000 clones; approximately 84% were counted once. The ten largest clones capture more than 5% of the sample.

On the study overall, not on this receptor specifically: A significantly higher proportion of clonal expansions was observed in active smokers at surgery than in non-smokers (approximately 26% vs 20%, p=0.02). Only a subgroup of patients, of unstated size, had their mucosal CD4 and CD8 T cells sorted and sequenced. Higher percentages of high-frequency clones at the time of surgery were linked to endoscopic recurrence, and every patient with clonality above 26.8% (18/57) had recurrence. Compared with CD4 T cells, sorted CD8 T cells contained more high-frequency clones, which suggests that the mucosal expansions were mostly CD8.

Regarding this clone: It has no known antigen specificity. One base away there is no much larger clone; base qualities are not given.

Eligible patients were adults with ileal or ileocolonic Crohn's disease who had an indication for ileocolonic resection. Before DNA extraction, whole ileal mucosal biopsies were kept frozen at -80 degrees C. Genomic DNA was extracted from frozen whole biopsies using a TRizol-based method and was quantified with a NanoDrop 2000 spectrophotometer. This chain joins TRBV19 to TRBJ1-5; matching of 6 bases hints at TRBD1 as the D gene. The sample consisted of ileal tissue. The clonotype was recovered from an adult with Crohn's disease. The DNA sequence reads TGTGCCAGCGCACGGGGGGGGGCCTATAGCAATCAGCCCCAGCATTTT. Translation gives CASARGGAYSNQPQHF.